This paragraph reports one T cell receptor beta chain. What it recognizes is unknown. This sample is drawn from a study of neurological immune-mediated disorders. Unsorted libraries were prepared from 2 million PBMCs that had been stored at -80 C. General observations from the study: Falling below healthy controls, multiple sclerosis showed the least TCR clonal expansion, while HTLV-1-associated myelopathy showed the most. None of the CDR3 amino acid sequences of expanded clones recurred across subjects, suggesting private repertoires in all groups.

As for the cDNA, it was generated by 5'RACE with 10-nucleotide random UMIs. One entry per CDR3 protein results from TCRdb running MiXCR on the 5' RACE reads. The sample holds over 15,000 distinct CDR3 sequences, roughly 14% seen once. Sequencing input: PBMCs. The clonotype was recovered from a man aged 55 to 70 with HTLV-1-associated myelopathy (HAM/TSP).

The CDR3 here is CARRVQGVHTEAFF. CDR3 bases: TGCGCCAGAAGAGTTCAGGGGGTACACACTGAAGCTTTCTTT. The V and J genes are TRBV5-1 and TRBJ1-1, with 7 positions matching TRBD1. The V gene's germline CDR1 is SGHRS and CDR2 YFSETQ. This CDR3 region has 14 residues. The trim removed 8 bases at V and 3 bases at J, leaving 10 bases unmatched. Full variable domain (rest looked up from reference TRBV5-1 and TRBJ1-1): KAGVTQTPRYLIKTRGQQVTLSCSPISGHRSVSWYQQTPGQGLQFLFEYFSETQRNKGNFPGRFSGRQFSNSRSEMNVSTLELGDSALYLCARRVQGVHTEAFFGQGTRLTVV.